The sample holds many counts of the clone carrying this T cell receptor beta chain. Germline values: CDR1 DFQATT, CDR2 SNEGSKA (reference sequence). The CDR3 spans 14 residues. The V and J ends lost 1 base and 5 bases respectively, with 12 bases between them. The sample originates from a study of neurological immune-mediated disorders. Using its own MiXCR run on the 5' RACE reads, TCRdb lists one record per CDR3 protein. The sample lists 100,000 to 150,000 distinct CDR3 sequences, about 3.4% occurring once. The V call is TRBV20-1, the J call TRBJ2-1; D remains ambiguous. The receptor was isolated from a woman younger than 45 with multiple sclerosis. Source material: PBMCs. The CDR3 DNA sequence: TGCAGTGCTAGAGGGGATAATCCCGACAATGAGCAGTTCTTC. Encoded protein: CSARGDNPDNEQFF.